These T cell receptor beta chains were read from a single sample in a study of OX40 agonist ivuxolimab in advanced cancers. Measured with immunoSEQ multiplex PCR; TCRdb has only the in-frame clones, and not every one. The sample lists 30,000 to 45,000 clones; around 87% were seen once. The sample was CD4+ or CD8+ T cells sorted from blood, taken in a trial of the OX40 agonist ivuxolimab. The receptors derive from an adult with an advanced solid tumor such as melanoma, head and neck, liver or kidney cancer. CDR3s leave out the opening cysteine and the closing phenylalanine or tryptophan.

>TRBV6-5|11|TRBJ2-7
ASGLAGGREQY
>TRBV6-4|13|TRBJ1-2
ASSEGQGASYGYT
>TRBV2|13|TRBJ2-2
ASSEVGGLVGELF
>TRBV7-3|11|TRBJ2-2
ASSLGIPGELF
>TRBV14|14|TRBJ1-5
ASSQPRQGPPQPQH
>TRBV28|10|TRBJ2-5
ASSSRGETQY
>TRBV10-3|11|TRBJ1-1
AISEGTEDGAF
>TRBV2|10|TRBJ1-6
ASRQGLAPLH
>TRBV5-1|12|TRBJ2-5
ASSSGGFQETQY
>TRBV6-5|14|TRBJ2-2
ASSYSRRTNTGELF
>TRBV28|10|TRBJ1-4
ASSSGREKLF
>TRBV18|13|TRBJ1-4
ASSPSRGQAEKLF
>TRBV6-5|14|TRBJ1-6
ASSYSFDGANSPLH
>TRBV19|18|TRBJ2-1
ASSIRGLAGASWSYNEQF
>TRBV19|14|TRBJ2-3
ASSIDRQGSTDTQY
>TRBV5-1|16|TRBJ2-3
ASSGKLNTGPSTDTQY
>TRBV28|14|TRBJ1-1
ASSSPATGANTEAF
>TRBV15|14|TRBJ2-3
ATSRGAGGTTDTQY
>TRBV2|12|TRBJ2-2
ASSDLGTTGELF
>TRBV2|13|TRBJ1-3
ASSETGGTGNTIY
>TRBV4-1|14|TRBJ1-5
ASSQSTYRADQPQH
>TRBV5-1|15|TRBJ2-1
ASSSGTDSGGYNEQF
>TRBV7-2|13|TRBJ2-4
ASSLVGPAKNIQY
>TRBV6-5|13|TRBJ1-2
ASSYSRGANYGYT
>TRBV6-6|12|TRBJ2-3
ASSQSDRTDTQY
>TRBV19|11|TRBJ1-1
ASNRGLGTEAF
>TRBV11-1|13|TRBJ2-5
ASSSRTGIKETQY
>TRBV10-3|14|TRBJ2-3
AISQTEGLNTDTQY
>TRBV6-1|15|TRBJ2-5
ASSEFGPGSSYETQY
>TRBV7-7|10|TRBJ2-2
ASSSYTGELF
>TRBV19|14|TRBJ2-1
ASSPLTSGGYNEQF
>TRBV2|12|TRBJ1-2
ASSPTGGGYGYT
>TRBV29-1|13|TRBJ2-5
SVDVRGRYQETQY
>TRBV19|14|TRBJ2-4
ASSIDGTGAKNIQY
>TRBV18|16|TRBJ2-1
ASSRLPGTSGSANEQF
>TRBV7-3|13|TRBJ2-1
ASSLNGQGYNEQF
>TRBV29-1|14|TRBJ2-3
SVDGTSGYSTDTQY
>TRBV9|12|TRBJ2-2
ASSVATGGGELF
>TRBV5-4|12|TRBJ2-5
ASSLAGLEETQY
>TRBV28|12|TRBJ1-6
ASSLGTRNSPLH
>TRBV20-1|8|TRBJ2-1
SASFGEQF
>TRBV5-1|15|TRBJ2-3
ASSKGLQHLSTDTQY
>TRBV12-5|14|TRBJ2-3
ASGSGTSGRTDTQY
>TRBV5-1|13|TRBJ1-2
ASSQGGTDFYGYT
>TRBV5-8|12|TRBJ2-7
ASSPRTGIYEQY
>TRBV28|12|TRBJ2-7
ASSLGGWGYEQY
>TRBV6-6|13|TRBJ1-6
ASMEASSYNSPLH
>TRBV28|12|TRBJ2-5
ASSSSGAQETQY
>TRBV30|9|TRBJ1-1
AWSVQTEAF
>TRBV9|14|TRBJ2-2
ASSVVAGGNTGELF
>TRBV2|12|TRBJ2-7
ASSVSSTPYEQY
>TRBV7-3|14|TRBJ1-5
ASSLEGIWGNQPQH
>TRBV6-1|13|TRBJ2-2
ASSVLAGATGELF
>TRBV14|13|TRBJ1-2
ASSQDTWANYGYT
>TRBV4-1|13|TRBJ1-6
ASSQGSLVPRPLH
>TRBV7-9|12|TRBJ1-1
ASSLMGLDTEAF